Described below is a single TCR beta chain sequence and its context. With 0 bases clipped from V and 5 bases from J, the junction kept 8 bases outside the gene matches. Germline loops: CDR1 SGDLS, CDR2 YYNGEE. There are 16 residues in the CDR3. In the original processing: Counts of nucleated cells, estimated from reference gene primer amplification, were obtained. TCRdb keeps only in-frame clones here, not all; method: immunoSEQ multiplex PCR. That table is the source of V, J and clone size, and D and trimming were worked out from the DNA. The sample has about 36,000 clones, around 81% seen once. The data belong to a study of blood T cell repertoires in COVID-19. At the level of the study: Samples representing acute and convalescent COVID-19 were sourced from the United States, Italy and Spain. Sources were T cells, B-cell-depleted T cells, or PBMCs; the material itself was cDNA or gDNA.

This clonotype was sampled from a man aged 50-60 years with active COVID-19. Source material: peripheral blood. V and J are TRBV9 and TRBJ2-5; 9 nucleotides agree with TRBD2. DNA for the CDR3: TGTGCCAGCAGCGTAGGGGTGACTAGCGGCGGGGAGACCCAGTACTTC. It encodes CASSVGVTSGGETQYF.